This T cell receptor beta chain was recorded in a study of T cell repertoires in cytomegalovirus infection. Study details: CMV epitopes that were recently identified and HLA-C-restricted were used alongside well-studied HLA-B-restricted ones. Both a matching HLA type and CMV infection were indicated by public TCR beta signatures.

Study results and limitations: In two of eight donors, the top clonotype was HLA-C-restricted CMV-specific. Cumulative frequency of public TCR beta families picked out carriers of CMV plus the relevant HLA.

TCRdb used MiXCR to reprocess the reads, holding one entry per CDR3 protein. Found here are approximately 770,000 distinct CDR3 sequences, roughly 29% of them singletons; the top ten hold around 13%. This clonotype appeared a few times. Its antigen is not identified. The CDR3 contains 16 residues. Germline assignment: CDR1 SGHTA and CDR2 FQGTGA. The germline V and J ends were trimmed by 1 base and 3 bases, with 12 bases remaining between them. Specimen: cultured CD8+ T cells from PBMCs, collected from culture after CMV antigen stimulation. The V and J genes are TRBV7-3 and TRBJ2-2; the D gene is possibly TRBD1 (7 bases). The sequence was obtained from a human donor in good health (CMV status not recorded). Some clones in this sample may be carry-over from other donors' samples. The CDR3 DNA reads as TGTGCCAGCAGCTTAAGTCGCAGGGGGGACACCGGGGAGCTGTTTTTT. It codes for CASSLSRRGDTGELFF.